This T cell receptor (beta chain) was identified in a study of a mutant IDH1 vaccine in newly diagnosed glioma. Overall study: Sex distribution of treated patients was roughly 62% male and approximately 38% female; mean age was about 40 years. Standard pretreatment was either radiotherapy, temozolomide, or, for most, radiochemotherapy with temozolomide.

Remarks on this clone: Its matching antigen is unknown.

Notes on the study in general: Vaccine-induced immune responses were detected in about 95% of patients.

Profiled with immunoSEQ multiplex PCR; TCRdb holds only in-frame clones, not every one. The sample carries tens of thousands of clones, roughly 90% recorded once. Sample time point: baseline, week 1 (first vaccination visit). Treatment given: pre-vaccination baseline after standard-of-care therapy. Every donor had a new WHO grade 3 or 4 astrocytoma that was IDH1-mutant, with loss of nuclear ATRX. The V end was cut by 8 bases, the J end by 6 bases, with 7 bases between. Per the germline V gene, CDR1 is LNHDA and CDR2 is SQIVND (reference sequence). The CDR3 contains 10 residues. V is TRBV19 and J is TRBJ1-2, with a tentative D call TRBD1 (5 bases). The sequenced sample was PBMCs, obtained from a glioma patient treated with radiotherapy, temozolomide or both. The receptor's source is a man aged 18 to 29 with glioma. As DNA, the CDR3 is TGTGCCAGTCTAGGGGATGGCTACACCTTC. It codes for CASLGDGYTF.